This T cell receptor beta chain was found in a study of beta chain features in type 1 diabetes. Study results and limitations: All four CD4+ subsets from Type 1 diabetes patients carried moderately but significantly shorter TCRB CDR3s.

Losses at the gene ends were 6 bases for V and 3 bases for J; bases not matched to a gene: 4. The CDR3 covers 12 residues. Germline V gene data show CDR1 as SQVTM and CDR2 as ANQGSEA. Reverse transcription of all isolated RNA meant that expressed TCRB transcripts were sequenced. The average output of naive, central memory and regulatory T cell samples was several million reads. Clones were sequenced by immunoSEQ multiplex PCR, and TCRdb holds only the in-frame ones, with some missing. The repertoire includes about 640,000 clones, roughly 12% of them detected once, and around 0.12% sits in the top ten. Of note for this clone: As yet, its antigen is unknown.

Sequencing used naive CD4+ T cells from blood. The origin of this receptor is a man under 40 with type 1 diabetes. V is TRBV29-1 and J is TRBJ1-1; 7 bases align to TRBD1. The CDR3 loop reads CSVGQQHTEAFF. In DNA form, the CDR3 reads TGCAGCGTGGGACAGCAACACACTGAAGCTTTCTTT.